This T cell receptor (beta chain) was obtained from a study of technical replicates of blood from several donors. Germline CDR1 is SGDLS and CDR2 is YYNGEE. V trimming: 1 base; J trimming: 4 bases; junction bases outside the gene matches: 13. There are 18 residues in the CDR3. Generated by immunoSEQ multiplex PCR, the TCRdb table keeps only in-frame clones and is missing some. The sample holds some 77,000 clones, just under 95% seen once. The TCR originated in a human donor in good health. Sequencing was done on a sample of T cells isolated from PBMCs. This chain joins TRBV9 and TRBJ2-3; 9 nucleotides match TRBD2. CDR3 nucleotides: TGTGCCAGCAGCGTAAGCCTCCCGGGGGCGGGAGGGCCAGATACGCAGTATTTT. It is translated as CASSVSLPGAGGPDTQYF. Combining the CDR3 with reference TRBV9 and TRBJ2-3 gives the whole variable domain DSGVTQTPKHLITATGQRVTLRCSPRSGDLSVYWYQQSLDQGLQFLIQYYNGEERAKGNILERFSAQQFPDLHSELNLSSLELGDSALYFCASSVSLPGAGGPDTQYFGPGTRLTVL.